This TCR beta chain was identified during a study of technical replicates of blood from a handful of donors. Generated by immunoSEQ multiplex PCR, the TCRdb table keeps only in-frame clones and is missing some. The sample carries 12,000 or so clones, roughly 79% recorded once. This clonotype was sampled from a human donor in good health. Sequencing input: PBMCs.

DNA for the CDR3: TGTGCCAGCACCGATCAGGGGGAATTTGCAACAGATACGCAGTATTTT. Translated: CASTDQGEFATDTQYF. The V and J genes are TRBV7-9 and TRBJ2-3; 7 nucleotides line up with TRBD1. CDR1 is SEHNR and CDR2 is FQNEAQ in the germline V gene (reference sequence). J lost 3 bases, V lost 7 bases, and 13 bases had no gene match. CDR3 size: 16 residues. Combining the CDR3 with reference TRBV7-9 and TRBJ2-3 gives the whole variable domain DTGVSQNPRHKITKRGQNVTFRCDPISEHNRLYWYRQTLGQGPEFLTYFQNEAQLEKSRLLSDRFSAERPKGSFSTLEIQRTEQGDSAMYLCASTDQGEFATDTQYFGPGTRLTVL.